Below are 3 T cell receptor beta chains sequenced from a single sample in a study of blood T cell repertoires in COVID-19 (TCRdb year 2020). Library generation was performed with the immunoSEQ multiplex PCR assay. The source is immuneACCESS, and TCRdb retained only in-frame sequences with V and J called. Part of the clones is not carried over; for the studies checked, unresolved V genes explain less than half of this, and the remainder is unexplained. For this sample the table gives 35,000 to 50,000 clones, of which 70% to 90% were detected only once. 12% of the sample is taken by the ten largest. Sequencing was carried out using peripheral blood. These receptors originate from a human donor in a cohort sampled during active COVID-19.

This chain uses TRBV4-1 with TRBJ2-7; D remains ambiguous. From germline, CDR1 is MGHRA and CDR2 YSYEKL. This CDR3 region has 15 residues. The V gene lost 1 base and the J gene lost 3 bases, with 13 bases spanning the gap. The CDR3 DNA reads TGCGCCAGCAGCCAAGGCCCTCTCGGCGGCTACGAGCAGTACTTC. This translates into CASSQGPLGGYEQYF.

The chain joins TRBV24-1 to TRBJ2-4, with 8 bases identical to TRBD2. CDR3 length: 12 residues. In germline, CDR1 is KGHDR, CDR2 SFDVKD. V lost 6 bases, J lost 7 bases, and 1 base stayed unmatched. Written as DNA, the CDR3 is TGTGCCACCAGTCCGGGGGGGAACATTCAGTACTTC. Amino acids: CATSPGGNIQYF.

J is TRBJ2-5 and V is TRBV6-5; D is unresolved. Germline values: CDR1 MNHEY, CDR2 SVGAGI. The CDR3 runs to 15 residues. V was clipped by 6 bases and J by 4 bases, with 18 bases between them. CDR3 residues: CASRYDTALGETQYF. As DNA, the CDR3 is TGTGCCAGCAGGTACGACACCGCCCTGGGAGAGACCCAGTACTTC.